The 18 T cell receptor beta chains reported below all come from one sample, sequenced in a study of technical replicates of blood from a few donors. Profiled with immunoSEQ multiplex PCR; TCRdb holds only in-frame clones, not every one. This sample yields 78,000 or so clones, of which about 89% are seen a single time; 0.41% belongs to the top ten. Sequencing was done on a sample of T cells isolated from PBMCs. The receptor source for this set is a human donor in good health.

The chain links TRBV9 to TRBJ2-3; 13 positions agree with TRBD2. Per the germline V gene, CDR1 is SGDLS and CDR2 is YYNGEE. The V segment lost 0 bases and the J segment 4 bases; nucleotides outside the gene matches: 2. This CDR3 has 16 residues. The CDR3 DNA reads TGTGCCAGCAGCGTAGGACTAGCGGGAGGCTCAGATACGCAGTATTTT. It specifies CASSVGLAGGSDTQYF.

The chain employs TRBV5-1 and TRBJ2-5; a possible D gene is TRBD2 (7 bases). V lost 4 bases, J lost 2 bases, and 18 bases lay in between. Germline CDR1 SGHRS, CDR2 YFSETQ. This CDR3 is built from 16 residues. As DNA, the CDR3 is TGCGCCAGCAGCGAACAAGGGGGGGCGGTTCAAGAGACCCAGTACTTC. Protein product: CASSEQGGAVQETQYF.

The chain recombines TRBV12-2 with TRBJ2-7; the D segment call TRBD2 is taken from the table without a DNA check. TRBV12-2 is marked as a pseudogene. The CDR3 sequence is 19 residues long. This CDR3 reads CASRSHEGLAGGITYEQYF. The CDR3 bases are TGTGCAAGTCGCTCGCACGAGGGACTAGCGGGGGGCATAACCTACGAGCAGTACTTC.

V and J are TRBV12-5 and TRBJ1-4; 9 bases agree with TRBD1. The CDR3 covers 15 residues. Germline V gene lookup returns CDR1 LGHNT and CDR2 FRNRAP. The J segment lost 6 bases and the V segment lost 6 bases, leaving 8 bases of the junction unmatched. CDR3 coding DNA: TGTGCTAGTGGGCTAACAGGGGGCGATTATGAAAAACTGTTTTTT. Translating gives CASGLTGGDYEKLFF.

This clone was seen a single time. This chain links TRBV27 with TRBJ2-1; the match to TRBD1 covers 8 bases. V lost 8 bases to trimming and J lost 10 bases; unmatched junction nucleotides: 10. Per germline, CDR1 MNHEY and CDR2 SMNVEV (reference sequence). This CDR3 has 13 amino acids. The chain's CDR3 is CASGLTGATEQFF. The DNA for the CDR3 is TGTGCCAGCGGATTGACAGGGGCAACCGAGCAGTTCTTC.

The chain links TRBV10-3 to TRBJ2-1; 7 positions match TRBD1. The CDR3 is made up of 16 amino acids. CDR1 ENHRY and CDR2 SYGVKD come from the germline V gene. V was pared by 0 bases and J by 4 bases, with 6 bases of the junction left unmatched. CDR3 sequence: CAISESDRVIYNEQFF. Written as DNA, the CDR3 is TGTGCCATCAGTGAGTCCGACAGGGTGATTTACAATGAGCAGTTCTTC.

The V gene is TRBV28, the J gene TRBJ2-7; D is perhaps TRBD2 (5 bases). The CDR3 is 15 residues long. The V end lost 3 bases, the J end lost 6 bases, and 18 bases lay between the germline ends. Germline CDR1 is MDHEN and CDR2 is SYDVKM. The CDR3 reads CASSFDIKGRGEQYF. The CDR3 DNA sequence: TGTGCCAGCAGTTTCGACATCAAGGGCCGGGGCGAGCAGTACTTC.

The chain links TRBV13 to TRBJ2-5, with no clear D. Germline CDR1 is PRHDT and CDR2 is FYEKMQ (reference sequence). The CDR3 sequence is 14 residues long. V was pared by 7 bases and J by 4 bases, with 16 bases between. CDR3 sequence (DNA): TGTGCCAGCAATCCATTGGAGTCATTAGAGACCCAGTACTTC. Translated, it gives CASNPLESLETQYF.

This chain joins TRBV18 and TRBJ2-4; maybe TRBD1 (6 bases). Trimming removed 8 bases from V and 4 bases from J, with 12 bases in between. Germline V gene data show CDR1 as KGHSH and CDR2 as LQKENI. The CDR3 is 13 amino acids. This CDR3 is CASLPTGKNIQYF. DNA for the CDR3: TGTGCCAGCCTACCTACAGGGAAAAACATTCAGTACTTC. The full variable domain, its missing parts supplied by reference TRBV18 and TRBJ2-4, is NAGVMQNPRHLVRRRGQEARLRCSPMKGHSHVYWYRQLPEEGLKFMVYLQKENIIDESGMPKERFSAEFPKEGPSILRIQQVVRGDSAAYFCASLPTGKNIQYFGAGTRLSVL.

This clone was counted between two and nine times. CDR3 protein: CAWSTGQLAQPQHF. The CDR3 DNA reads as TGTGCCTGGAGTACCGGGCAGCTAGCCCAGCCCCAGCATTTT. The chain uses TRBV30 and TRBJ1-5, with unresolved D. This CDR3 has 14 residues. Per germline, CDR1 GTSNPN and CDR2 SVGIG (reference sequence). Trimming removed 2 bases from V and 7 bases from J, with 15 bases in between.

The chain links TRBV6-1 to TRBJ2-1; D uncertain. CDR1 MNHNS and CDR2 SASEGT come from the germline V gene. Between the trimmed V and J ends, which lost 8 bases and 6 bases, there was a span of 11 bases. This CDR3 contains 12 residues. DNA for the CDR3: TGTGCCAGCTACCTTACATTCAATGAGCAGTTCTTC. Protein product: CASYLTFNEQFF.

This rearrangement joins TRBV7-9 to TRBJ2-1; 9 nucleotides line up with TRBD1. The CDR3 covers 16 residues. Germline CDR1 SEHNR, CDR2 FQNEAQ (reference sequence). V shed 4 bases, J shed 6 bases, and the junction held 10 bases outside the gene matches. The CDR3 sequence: CASSSPGTGSVNEQFF. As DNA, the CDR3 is TGTGCCAGCAGCTCCCCCGGGACAGGGTCGGTCAATGAGCAGTTCTTC. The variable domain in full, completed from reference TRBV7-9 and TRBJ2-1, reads DTGVSQNPRHKITKRGQNVTFRCDPISEHNRLYWYRQTLGQGPEFLTYFQNEAQLEKSRLLSDRFSAERPKGSFSTLEIQRTEQGDSAMYLCASSSPGTGSVNEQFFGPGTRLTVL.

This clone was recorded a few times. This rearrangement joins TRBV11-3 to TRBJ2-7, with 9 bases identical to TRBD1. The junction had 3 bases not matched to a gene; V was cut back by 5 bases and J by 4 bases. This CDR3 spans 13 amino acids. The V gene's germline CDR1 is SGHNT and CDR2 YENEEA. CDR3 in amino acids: CASSRDRVYEQYF. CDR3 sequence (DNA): TGTGCCAGCAGCAGGGACAGGGTGTACGAGCAGTACTTC. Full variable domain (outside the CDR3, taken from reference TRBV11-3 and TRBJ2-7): EAGVVQSPRYKIIEKKQPVAFWCNPISGHNTLYWYLQNLGQGPELLIRYENEEAVDDSQLPKDRFSAERLKGVDSTLKIQPAELGDSAVYLCASSRDRVYEQYFGPGTRLTVT.

The CDR3 sequence: CASSLNTGETQYF. The DNA of the CDR3 is TGTGCCAGCAGCTTAAATACGGGAGAGACCCAGTACTTC. The chain links TRBV7-3 to TRBJ2-5; D remains ambiguous. This CDR3 region has 13 residues. Trimming cost V 1 base and J 4 bases, with 7 bases left between them. From germline, CDR1 is SGHTA and CDR2 FQGTGA.

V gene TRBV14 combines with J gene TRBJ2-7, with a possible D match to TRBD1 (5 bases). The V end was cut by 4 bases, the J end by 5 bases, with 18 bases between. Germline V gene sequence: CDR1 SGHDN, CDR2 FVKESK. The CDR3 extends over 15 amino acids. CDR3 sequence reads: CASSPLAPGNHEQYF. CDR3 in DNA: TGTGCCAGCAGCCCCCTGGCCCCAGGGAACCACGAGCAGTACTTC.

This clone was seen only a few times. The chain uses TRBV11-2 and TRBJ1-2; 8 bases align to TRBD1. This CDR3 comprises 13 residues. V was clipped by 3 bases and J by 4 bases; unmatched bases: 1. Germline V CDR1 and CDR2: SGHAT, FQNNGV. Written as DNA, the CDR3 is TGTGCCAGCAGCTTCGGACAGGGCTATGGCTACACCTTC. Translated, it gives CASSFGQGYGYTF. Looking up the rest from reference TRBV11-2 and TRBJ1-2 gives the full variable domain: EAGVAQSPRYKIIEKRQSVAFWCNPISGHATLYWYQQILGQGPKLLIQFQNNGVVDDSQLPKDRFSAERLKGVDSTLKIQPAKLEDSAVYLCASSFGQGYGYTFGSGTRLTVV.

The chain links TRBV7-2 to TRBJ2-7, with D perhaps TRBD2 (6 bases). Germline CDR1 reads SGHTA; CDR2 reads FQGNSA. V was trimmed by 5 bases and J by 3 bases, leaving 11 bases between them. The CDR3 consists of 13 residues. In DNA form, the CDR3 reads TGTGCCAGCAGCGCGGGACTTCTCTACGAGCAGTACTTC. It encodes CASSAGLLYEQYF.

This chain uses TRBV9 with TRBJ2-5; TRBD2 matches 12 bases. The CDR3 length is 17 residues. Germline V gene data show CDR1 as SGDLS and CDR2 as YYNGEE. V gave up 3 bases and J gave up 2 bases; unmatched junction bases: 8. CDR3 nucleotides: TGTGCCAGCAGCGCAGAGGCAGGGACTAGCGGGCAAGAGACCCAGTACTTC. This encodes CASSAEAGTSGQETQYF.